A selection of T cell receptor beta chains follows, all from one sample in a study of cytomegalovirus exposure and HLA in healthy donors. Repertoires were generated with immunoSEQ multiplex PCR, while TCRdb's copy carries only in-frame clones and drops some. The profile shows approximately 300,000 clones, roughly 86% of them singletons. Sequencing was carried out using PBMCs. The receptors stem from a woman in her thirties or forties in good health and CMV-seropositive. CDR3s include the opening cysteine and the closing phenylalanine or tryptophan.

V gene: TRBV6-6; J gene: TRBJ2-7; CDR3 protein: CAGRNGGDEQYF
V gene: TRBV6-5; J gene: TRBJ2-3; CDR3 protein: CASSYSVSGSGDTQYF
V gene: TRBV4-3; J gene: TRBJ2-7; CDR3 protein: CASSQAASGRSYEQYF
V gene: TRBV19; J gene: TRBJ1-2; CDR3 protein: CASSISAGHPSYGYTF
V gene: TRBV7-2; J gene: TRBJ2-1; CDR3 protein: CASSLALGASGYNEQFF
V gene: TRBV11-2; J gene: TRBJ2-5; CDR3 protein: CASSLGPSGGPQETQYF
V gene: TRBV7-6; J gene: TRBJ1-6; CDR3 protein: CASSLATSGSPLHF
V gene: TRBV29-1; J gene: TRBJ1-2; CDR3 protein: CSVYPGQGDYGYTF
V gene: TRBV7-2; J gene: TRBJ2-2; CDR3 protein: CASSLGGGNTGELFF
V gene: TRBV29-1; J gene: TRBJ2-7; CDR3 protein: CSVEGRAYEQYF
V gene: TRBV18; J gene: TRBJ2-5; CDR3 protein: CASSQWTGGIQETQYF
V gene: TRBV7-2; J gene: TRBJ2-7; CDR3 protein: CASSLVTGSSYEQYF
V gene: TRBV6-1; J gene: TRBJ2-1; CDR3 protein: CAGSGSEYNEQFF
V gene: TRBV10-3; J gene: TRBJ2-1; CDR3 protein: CAIRELAGGYNEQFF
V gene: TRBV7-3; J gene: TRBJ2-2; CDR3 protein: CASSQTGFTGELFF
V gene: TRBV4-2; J gene: TRBJ2-1; CDR3 protein: CASSQGSGRSNEQFF
V gene: TRBV6-1; J gene: TRBJ2-3; CDR3 protein: CASTRGVPTDTQYF